This TCR beta chain was captured in a study of shared clonotypes between healthy human individuals. As defined, naive CD8 cells were CD45RO-negative and positively selected for CCR7, with terminally differentiated effector memory CD45RA+ cells excluded. The donor cohort consisted entirely of Caucasian adults residing in Nashville, Tennessee. Libraries were prepared by immunoSEQ multiplex PCR; TCRdb keeps only in-frame clonotypes and omits some of them. The sample yields nearly 2 million clones, approximately 94% seen once. The sequenced material came from naive CD8+ T cells sorted from blood. The clonotype originates from a man aged 18 to 29 in good health.

This CDR3 is CASSRTLPYEQYF. CDR3 bases: TGTGCCAGCAGTAGGACACTCCCCTACGAGCAGTACTTC. The chain joins TRBV2 to TRBJ2-7; D is perhaps TRBD1 (5 bases). This CDR3 has 13 amino acids. Germline CDR1 and CDR2: SNHLY and FYNNEI. Trimming removed 5 bases at V and 2 bases at J, with 10 bases between.